This TCR beta chain originates from a study of blood T cell repertoires in COVID-19. Background on the study: The United States, Italy and Spain supplied acute and convalescent COVID-19 samples.

Patients of the Seattle cohort, enrolled during active infection, were followed longitudinally. As originally analysed: The assay estimated nucleated cells by amplifying reference gene primers. The table came from immunoSEQ multiplex PCR; TCRdb's copy has only in-frame clones and leaves some out. That table supplies the V and J calls and clone size; D and trimming were determined from the DNA. The table includes roughly 280,000 clones, approximately 91% detected once. The germline V gene has CDR1 LNHDA and CDR2 SQIVND (reference sequence). The CDR3 runs to 15 residues. Trimming removed 11 bases from V and 0 bases from J, with 16 bases in between.

This chain connects TRBV19 to TRBJ1-4; maybe TRBD1 (6 bases). The sequencing sample was made of peripheral blood. The sequence came from a woman aged 25 to 39 with COVID-19, enrolled during active disease. This CDR3 reads CAGGGHHTTNEKLFF. DNA for the CDR3: TGTGCCGGGGGGGGGCACCATACAACTAATGAAAAACTGTTTTTT. Full variable domain (outside the CDR3, taken from reference TRBV19 and TRBJ1-4): DGGITQSPKYLFRKEGQNVTLSCEQNLNHDAMYWYRQDPGQGLRLIYYSQIVNDFQKGDIAEGYSVSREKKESFPLTVTSAQKNPTAFYLCAGGGHHTTNEKLFFGSGTQLSVL.